The rows below give T cell receptor beta chains drawn from one sample of a study of cytomegalovirus exposure and HLA in healthy donors. Only in-frame clones appear in the TCRdb table, and some are missing; sequencing was by immunoSEQ multiplex PCR. The sample has about 120,000 clones; around 84% are singletons. The specimen was PBMCs. Receptor source: a woman in her 30s in good health and CMV-seropositive. Each CDR3 is given with its conserved first and last residue. The order of the fields is clone size, D gene, J gene, V gene, CDR3 protein, CDR3 DNA. The D gene is left open where the match is weak. A row's size may be missing; if present it is once, few, many or a size class.

abundance: few
d_gene: TRBD1
j_gene: TRBJ1-3
v_gene: TRBV5-1
CDR3aa: CASSPGQGRTGNTIYF
CDR3nt: TGCGCCAGCAGCCCGGGACAGGGGAGGACTGGAAACACCATATATTTT

abundance: .
d_gene: .
j_gene: TRBJ2-3
v_gene: TRBV5-1
CDR3aa: CASRTGSTDTQYF
CDR3nt: TGCGCCAGTAGGACTGGGAGCACAGATACGCAGTATTTT

abundance: .
d_gene: .
j_gene: TRBJ2-2
v_gene: TRBV6-1
CDR3aa: CASRSGGSTGELFF
CDR3nt: TGTGCCAGCAGGAGTGGGGGGTCCACCGGGGAGCTGTTTTTT

abundance: .
d_gene: .
j_gene: TRBJ2-3
v_gene: TRBV7-2
CDR3aa: CASSLPGTDTQYF
CDR3nt: TGTGCCAGCAGCTTACCCGGCACAGATACGCAGTATTTT

abundance: .
d_gene: .
j_gene: TRBJ2-7
v_gene: TRBV2
CDR3aa: CASSPQGIWYEQYF
CDR3nt: TGTGCCAGCAGCCCACAGGGTATCTGGTACGAGCAGTACTTC

abundance: few
d_gene: .
j_gene: TRBJ2-3
v_gene: TRBV5-6
CDR3aa: CASSMTTMAQYF
CDR3nt: TGTGCCAGCAGCATGACTACGATGGCGCAGTATTTT

abundance: few
d_gene: .
j_gene: TRBJ2-7
v_gene: TRBV6-1
CDR3aa: CASSDRGQISYEQYF
CDR3nt: TGTGCCAGCAGTGACCGCGGACAGATTTCCTACGAGCAGTACTTC

abundance: .
d_gene: .
j_gene: TRBJ2-7
v_gene: TRBV4-1
CDR3aa: CASSLAGSYEQYF
CDR3nt: TGCGCCAGCAGCCTCGCGGGTAGCTACGAGCAGTACTTC

abundance: .
d_gene: TRBD1
j_gene: TRBJ1-1
v_gene: TRBV5-1
CDR3aa: CASRDRVSNTEAFF
CDR3nt: TGCGCCAGCCGGGACAGGGTCTCGAACACTGAAGCTTTCTTT

abundance: .
d_gene: .
j_gene: TRBJ1-2
v_gene: TRBV29-1
CDR3aa: CSVAGGGANGYTF
CDR3nt: TGCAGCGTCGCGGGGGGGGGCGCGAATGGCTACACCTTC

abundance: .
d_gene: .
j_gene: TRBJ2-3
v_gene: TRBV4-2
CDR3aa: CASSQATASTDTQYF
CDR3nt: TGTGCCAGCAGCCAAGCGACAGCTAGCACAGATACGCAGTATTTT

abundance: .
d_gene: .
j_gene: TRBJ1-6
v_gene: TRBV4-3
CDR3aa: CASSQEASASPLHF
CDR3nt: TGCGCCAGCAGCCAGGAGGCCTCTGCATCACCCCTCCACTTT

abundance: .
d_gene: .
j_gene: TRBJ1-2
v_gene: TRBV5-1
CDR3aa: CASSPKRNHGYTF
CDR3nt: TGCGCCAGCAGCCCGAAGCGGAACCATGGCTACACCTTC

abundance: .
d_gene: TRBD2
j_gene: TRBJ2-7
v_gene: TRBV18
CDR3aa: CASSPVGGGYEQYF
CDR3nt: TGTGCCAGCTCACCCGTTGGCGGGGGCTACGAGCAGTACTTC

abundance: .
d_gene: TRBD2
j_gene: TRBJ2-5
v_gene: TRBV4-3
CDR3aa: CASSQEVAGGTETQYF
CDR3nt: TGCGCCAGCAGCCAAGAGGTAGCGGGGGGGACCGAGACCCAGTACTTC

abundance: .
d_gene: .
j_gene: TRBJ1-5
v_gene: TRBV28
CDR3aa: CAILRGGGQPQHF
CDR3nt: TGTGCCATCCTGAGGGGGGGAGGCCAGCCCCAGCATTTT

abundance: .
d_gene: TRBD1
j_gene: TRBJ2-2
v_gene: TRBV6-6
CDR3aa: CASTQGAGELFF
CDR3nt: TGTGCCAGCACTCAGGGGGCCGGGGAGCTGTTTTTT

abundance: .
d_gene: TRBD1
j_gene: TRBJ1-5
v_gene: TRBV7-8
CDR3aa: CASSLSGQVGLDQPQHF
CDR3nt: TGTGCCAGCAGCTTATCGGGACAGGTGGGTCTAGATCAGCCCCAGCATTTT

abundance: .
d_gene: TRBD1
j_gene: TRBJ1-2
v_gene: TRBV6-5
CDR3aa: CASRAGQGGIGHTF
CDR3nt: TGTGCCAGCAGAGCGGGACAGGGGGGGATAGGCCACACCTTC

abundance: .
d_gene: TRBD1
j_gene: TRBJ1-1
v_gene: TRBV5-5
CDR3aa: CASSLRQGAGYTEAFF
CDR3nt: TGTGCCAGCAGCTTGAGACAGGGGGCGGGGTACACTGAAGCTTTCTTT

abundance: .
d_gene: .
j_gene: TRBJ2-7
v_gene: TRBV9
CDR3aa: CASSKEALSGEQYF
CDR3nt: TGTGCCAGCAGCAAAGAGGCCCTCTCGGGGGAGCAGTACTTC

abundance: .
d_gene: TRBD1
j_gene: TRBJ1-2
v_gene: TRBV7-2
CDR3aa: CASSQGQWPWSGYTF
CDR3nt: TGTGCCAGCAGCCAGGGACAGTGGCCCTGGTCGGGCTACACCTTC

abundance: .
d_gene: .
j_gene: TRBJ1-2
v_gene: TRBV7-8
CDR3aa: CASRTIDRNYGYTF
CDR3nt: TGTGCCAGCAGAACCATAGACAGAAACTATGGCTACACCTTC

abundance: .
d_gene: .
j_gene: TRBJ1-1
v_gene: TRBV5-1
CDR3aa: CASSSGGWNTEAFF
CDR3nt: TGCGCCAGCAGTTCGGGGGGGTGGAACACTGAAGCTTTCTTT

abundance: few
d_gene: .
j_gene: TRBJ2-7
v_gene: TRBV5-1
CDR3aa: CASSPEGWTGSYEQYF
CDR3nt: TGCGCCAGCAGCCCGGAGGGGTGGACAGGCTCCTACGAGCAGTACTTC

abundance: .
d_gene: .
j_gene: TRBJ1-6
v_gene: TRBV25-1
CDR3aa: CASSASDRIGSPLHF
CDR3nt: TGTGCCAGCAGTGCCTCCGACAGGATAGGTTCACCCCTCCACTTT

abundance: .
d_gene: .
j_gene: TRBJ1-2
v_gene: TRBV28
CDR3aa: CASSLWQGYYGYTF
CDR3nt: TGTGCCAGCAGTTTATGGCAGGGGTACTATGGCTACACCTTC

abundance: .
d_gene: .
j_gene: TRBJ1-6
v_gene: TRBV7-6
CDR3aa: CASSDSRRAYNSPLHF
CDR3nt: TGTGCCAGCAGCGACTCCAGGAGGGCCTATAATTCACCCCTCCACTTT

abundance: .
d_gene: .
j_gene: TRBJ2-1
v_gene: TRBV9
CDR3aa: CASTAGGVGYNEQFF
CDR3nt: TGTGCCAGCACTGCTGGCGGGGTGGGGTACAATGAGCAGTTCTTC

abundance: .
d_gene: TRBD2
j_gene: TRBJ2-1
v_gene: TRBV5-4
CDR3aa: CASSLDSGGLNEQFF
CDR3nt: TGTGCCAGCAGCTTGGACAGCGGGGGCCTCAATGAGCAGTTCTTC

abundance: .
d_gene: TRBD2
j_gene: TRBJ2-7
v_gene: TRBV10-2
CDR3aa: CASSEIRGLADEQYF
CDR3nt: TGCGCCAGCAGTGAAATTCGGGGACTAGCAGACGAGCAGTACTTC

abundance: .
d_gene: .
j_gene: TRBJ1-2
v_gene: TRBV2
CDR3aa: CASRNPLTGSDNYGYTF
CDR3nt: TGTGCCAGCAGAAACCCTCTTACAGGGTCTGACAACTATGGCTACACCTTC

abundance: once
d_gene: TRBD2
j_gene: TRBJ2-1
v_gene: TRBV7-9
CDR3aa: CASSFTSVINEQFF
CDR3nt: TGTGCCAGCAGCTTCACTAGCGTTATCAATGAGCAGTTCTTC

abundance: .
d_gene: TRBD2
j_gene: TRBJ2-5
v_gene: TRBV5-1
CDR3aa: CASSPTSGGVKYQETQYF
CDR3nt: TGCGCCAGCAGCCCAACTAGCGGGGGGGTTAAGTACCAAGAGACCCAGTACTTC

abundance: once
d_gene: .
j_gene: TRBJ1-2
v_gene: TRBV19
CDR3aa: CASSTDRSYGYTF
CDR3nt: TGTGCCAGTAGTACGGACAGAAGCTATGGCTACACCTTC

abundance: .
d_gene: TRBD2
j_gene: TRBJ2-7
v_gene: TRBV29-1
CDR3aa: CSVETGGEIVNEQYF
CDR3nt: TGCAGCGTTGAGACGGGGGGGGAAATCGTCAACGAGCAGTACTTC

abundance: once
d_gene: TRBD2
j_gene: TRBJ2-3
v_gene: TRBV4-1
CDR3aa: CASSPRLAGGPDTQYF
CDR3nt: TGCGCCAGCAGCCCCCGACTAGCGGGGGGCCCGGATACGCAGTATTTT

abundance: .
d_gene: .
j_gene: TRBJ2-1
v_gene: TRBV9
CDR3aa: CASSVYAPAAYNEQFF
CDR3nt: TGTGCCAGCAGCGTATACGCCCCCGCAGCCTACAATGAGCAGTTCTTC

abundance: .
d_gene: TRBD1
j_gene: TRBJ1-4
v_gene: TRBV7-9
CDR3aa: CASSPQGGEKLFF
CDR3nt: TGTGCCAGCAGCCCACAGGGGGGTGAAAAACTGTTTTTT

abundance: few
d_gene: .
j_gene: TRBJ1-2
v_gene: TRBV15
CDR3aa: CATSLPGTLNYGYTF
CDR3nt: TGTGCCACCAGCCTTCCCGGGACACTAAACTATGGCTACACCTTC

abundance: .
d_gene: .
j_gene: TRBJ1-6
v_gene: TRBV11-2
CDR3aa: CASSLGAYSPLHF
CDR3nt: TGTGCCAGCAGCTTAGGGGCGTATTCACCCCTCCACTTT

abundance: .
d_gene: .
j_gene: TRBJ1-3
v_gene: TRBV11-2
CDR3aa: CASSTGLLRTSGNTIYF
CDR3nt: TGTGCCAGCAGCACGGGACTTCTCCGCACCTCTGGAAACACCATATATTTT

abundance: .
d_gene: TRBD2
j_gene: TRBJ2-2
v_gene: TRBV7-6
CDR3aa: CASSPPPSGVRTGELFF
CDR3nt: TGTGCCAGCAGCCCCCCTCCTAGCGGGGTTCGCACCGGGGAGCTGTTTTTT

abundance: .
d_gene: .
j_gene: TRBJ2-1
v_gene: TRBV7-9
CDR3aa: CASSSTEDKNNEQFF
CDR3nt: TGTGCCAGCAGCTCTACAGAGGACAAGAACAATGAGCAGTTCTTC

abundance: few
d_gene: .
j_gene: TRBJ2-7
v_gene: TRBV6-1
CDR3aa: CASRFSQHYEQYF
CDR3nt: TGTGCCAGCAGGTTTTCACAGCACTACGAGCAGTACTTC

abundance: .
d_gene: .
j_gene: TRBJ1-2
v_gene: TRBV6-5
CDR3aa: CASSDGTPGDGYTF
CDR3nt: TGTGCCAGCAGTGATGGGACTCCCGGGGATGGCTACACCTTC

abundance: .
d_gene: .
j_gene: TRBJ1-5
v_gene: TRBV28
CDR3aa: CASSEDHPAGNQPQHF
CDR3nt: TGTGCCAGCAGTGAGGACCACCCAGCGGGAAATCAGCCCCAGCATTTT

abundance: .
d_gene: .
j_gene: TRBJ2-1
v_gene: TRBV5-6
CDR3aa: CASRSYIGTRRSHEQFF
CDR3nt: TGTGCCAGCAGATCATATATTGGAACTAGAAGATCCCATGAGCAGTTCTTC

abundance: .
d_gene: .
j_gene: TRBJ2-3
v_gene: TRBV10-3
CDR3aa: CAISDPPDTQYF
CDR3nt: TGTGCCATCAGTGACCCTCCAGATACGCAGTATTTT

abundance: .
d_gene: .
j_gene: TRBJ2-5
v_gene: TRBV28
CDR3aa: CASRDPGRQETQYF
CDR3nt: TGTGCCTCCAGGGATCCTGGGCGCCAAGAGACCCAGTACTTC

abundance: .
d_gene: .
j_gene: TRBJ1-1
v_gene: TRBV11-2
CDR3aa: CASSFGVSTEAFF
CDR3nt: TGTGCCAGCAGCTTCGGGGTCAGCACTGAAGCTTTCTTT

abundance: .
d_gene: TRBD2
j_gene: TRBJ2-5
v_gene: TRBV19
CDR3aa: CASSTPGLVQETQYF
CDR3nt: TGTGCCAGTAGTACCCCGGGACTAGTTCAAGAGACCCAGTACTTC

abundance: .
d_gene: .
j_gene: TRBJ2-3
v_gene: TRBV6-5
CDR3aa: CASSSPADTQYF
CDR3nt: TGTGCCAGCAGTTCCCCAGCAGATACGCAGTATTTT

abundance: .
d_gene: .
j_gene: TRBJ2-1
v_gene: TRBV27
CDR3aa: CASSSQGMGRDYNEQFF
CDR3nt: TGTGCCAGCAGTTCACAGGGTATGGGTCGGGACTACAATGAGCAGTTCTTC

abundance: .
d_gene: .
j_gene: TRBJ2-7
v_gene: TRBV6-5
CDR3aa: CASRLGVPSSYEQYF
CDR3nt: TGTGCCAGCAGATTAGGGGTCCCATCTTCCTACGAGCAGTACTTC

abundance: .
d_gene: .
j_gene: TRBJ1-1
v_gene: TRBV27
CDR3aa: CASSPAVFSKAFF
CDR3nt: TGTGCCAGCAGTCCAGCGGTTTTTAGTAAAGCTTTCTTT

abundance: .
d_gene: TRBD2
j_gene: TRBJ2-4
v_gene: TRBV2
CDR3aa: CASLGLDRPLDKNIQYF
CDR3nt: TGTGCCAGCTTAGGACTAGACAGACCCCTAGACAAAAACATTCAGTACTTC

abundance: .
d_gene: TRBD2
j_gene: TRBJ2-3
v_gene: TRBV19
CDR3aa: CASSLNPLAGRTDTQYF
CDR3nt: TGTGCCAGTAGTCTCAACCCACTAGCGGGGCGCACAGATACGCAGTATTTT

abundance: .
d_gene: TRBD1
j_gene: TRBJ1-1
v_gene: TRBV28
CDR3aa: CASSPWGQMNTEAFF
CDR3nt: TGTGCCAGCAGTCCTTGGGGACAGATGAACACTGAAGCTTTCTTT

abundance: .
d_gene: .
j_gene: TRBJ1-2
v_gene: TRBV4-2
CDR3aa: CASSQGPSGGAHGYGYTF
CDR3nt: TGTGCCAGCAGCCAAGGACCCAGCGGGGGGGCGCACGGCTATGGCTACACCTTC